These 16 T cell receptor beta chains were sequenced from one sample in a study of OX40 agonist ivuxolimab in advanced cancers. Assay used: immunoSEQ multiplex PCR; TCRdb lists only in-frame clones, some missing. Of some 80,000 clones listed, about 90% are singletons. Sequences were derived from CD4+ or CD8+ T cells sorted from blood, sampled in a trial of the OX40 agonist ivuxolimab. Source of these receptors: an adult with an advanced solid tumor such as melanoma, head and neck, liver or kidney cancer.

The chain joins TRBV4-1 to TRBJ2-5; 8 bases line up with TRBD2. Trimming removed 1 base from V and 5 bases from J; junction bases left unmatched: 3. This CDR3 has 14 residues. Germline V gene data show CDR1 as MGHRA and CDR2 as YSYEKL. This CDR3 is CASSQGSGEETQYF. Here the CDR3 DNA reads TGCGCCAGCAGCCAAGGTAGCGGGGAGGAGACCCAGTACTTC.

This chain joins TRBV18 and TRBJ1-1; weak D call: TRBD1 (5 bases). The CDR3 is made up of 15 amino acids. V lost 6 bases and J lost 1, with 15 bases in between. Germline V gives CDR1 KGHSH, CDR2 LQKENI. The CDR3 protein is CASSPLGVGNTEAFF. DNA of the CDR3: TGTGCCAGCTCCCCATTGGGGGTGGGGAACACTGAAGCTTTCTTT.

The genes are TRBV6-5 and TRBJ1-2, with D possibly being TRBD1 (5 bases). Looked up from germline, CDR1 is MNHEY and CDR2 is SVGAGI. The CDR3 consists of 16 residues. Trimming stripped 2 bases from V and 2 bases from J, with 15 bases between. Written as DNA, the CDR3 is TGTGCCAGCAGTTACCCTCGGGGGAAGGGGAACTATGGCTACACCTTC. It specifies CASSYPRGKGNYGYTF.

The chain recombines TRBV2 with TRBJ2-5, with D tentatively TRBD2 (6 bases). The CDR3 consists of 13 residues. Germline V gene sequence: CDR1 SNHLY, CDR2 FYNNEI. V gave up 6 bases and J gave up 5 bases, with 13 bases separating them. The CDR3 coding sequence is TGTGCCAGCAGCGGCGGGGTTCCGGAGACCCAGTACTTC. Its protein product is CASSGGVPETQYF. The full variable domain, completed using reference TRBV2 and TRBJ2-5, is EPEVTQTPSHQVTQMGQEVILRCVPISNHLYFYWYRQILGQKVEFLVSFYNNEISEKSEIFDDQFSVERPDGSNFTLKIRSTKLEDSAMYFCASSGGVPETQYFGPGTRLLVL.

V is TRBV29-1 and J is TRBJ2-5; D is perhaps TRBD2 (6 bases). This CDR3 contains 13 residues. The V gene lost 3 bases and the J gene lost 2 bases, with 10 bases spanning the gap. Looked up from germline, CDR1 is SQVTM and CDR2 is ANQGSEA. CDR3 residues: CSVDFAGQETQYF. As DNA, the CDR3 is TGCAGCGTTGACTTTGCGGGACAAGAGACCCAGTACTTC.

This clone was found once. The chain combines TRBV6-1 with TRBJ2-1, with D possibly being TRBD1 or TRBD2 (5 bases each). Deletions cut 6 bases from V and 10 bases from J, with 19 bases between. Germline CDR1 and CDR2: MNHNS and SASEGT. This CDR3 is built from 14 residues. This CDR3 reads CASRDPPTGPEQFF. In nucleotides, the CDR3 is TGTGCCAGCAGGGACCCCCCCACGGGACCAGAGCAGTTCTTC.

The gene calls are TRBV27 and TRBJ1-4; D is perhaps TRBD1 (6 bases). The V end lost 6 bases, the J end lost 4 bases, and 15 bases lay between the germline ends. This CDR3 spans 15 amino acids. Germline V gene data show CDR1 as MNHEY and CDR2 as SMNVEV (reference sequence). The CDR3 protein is CASSPAKGVNEKLFF. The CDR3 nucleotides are TGTGCCAGCAGCCCCGCGAAGGGGGTTAATGAAAAACTGTTTTTT.

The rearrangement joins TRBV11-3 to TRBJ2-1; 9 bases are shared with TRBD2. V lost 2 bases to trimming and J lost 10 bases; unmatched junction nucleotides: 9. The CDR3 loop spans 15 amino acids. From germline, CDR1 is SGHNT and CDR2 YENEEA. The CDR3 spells CASSLNGGRAGEQFF. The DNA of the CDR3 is TGTGCCAGCAGCTTAAATGGCGGGAGGGCGGGGGAGCAGTTCTTC.

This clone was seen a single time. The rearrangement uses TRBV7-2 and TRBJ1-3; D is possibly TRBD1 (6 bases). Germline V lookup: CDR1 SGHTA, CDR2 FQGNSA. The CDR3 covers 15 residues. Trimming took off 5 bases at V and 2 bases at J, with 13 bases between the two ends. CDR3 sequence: CASSIRGPTGNTIYF. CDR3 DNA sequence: TGTGCCAGCAGCATCAGGGGACCTACTGGAAACACCATATATTTT.

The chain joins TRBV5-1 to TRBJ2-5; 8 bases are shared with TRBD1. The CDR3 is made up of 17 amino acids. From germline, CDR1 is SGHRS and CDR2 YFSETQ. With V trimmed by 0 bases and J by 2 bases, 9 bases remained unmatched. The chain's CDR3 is CASSLGDGQGFQETQYF. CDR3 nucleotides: TGCGCCAGCAGCTTGGGGGATGGACAGGGCTTTCAAGAGACCCAGTACTTC. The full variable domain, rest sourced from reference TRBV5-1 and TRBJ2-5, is KAGVTQTPRYLIKTRGQQVTLSCSPISGHRSVSWYQQTPGQGLQFLFEYFSETQRNKGNFPGRFSGRQFSNSRSEMNVSTLELGDSALYLCASSLGDGQGFQETQYFGPGTRLLVL.

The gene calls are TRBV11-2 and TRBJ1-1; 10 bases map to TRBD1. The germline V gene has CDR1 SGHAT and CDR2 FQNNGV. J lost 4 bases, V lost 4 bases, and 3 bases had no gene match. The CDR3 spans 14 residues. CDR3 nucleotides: TGTGCCAGCAGCTCGACAGGGGGCGTCACTGAAGCTTTCTTT. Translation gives CASSSTGGVTEAFF.

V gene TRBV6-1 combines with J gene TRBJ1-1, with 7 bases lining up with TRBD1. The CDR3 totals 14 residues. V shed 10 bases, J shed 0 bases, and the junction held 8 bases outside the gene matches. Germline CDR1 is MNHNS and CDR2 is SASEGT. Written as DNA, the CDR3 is TGTGCCATTATAGGACAGGCGTTGAACACTGAAGCTTTCTTT. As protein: CAIIGQALNTEAFF.

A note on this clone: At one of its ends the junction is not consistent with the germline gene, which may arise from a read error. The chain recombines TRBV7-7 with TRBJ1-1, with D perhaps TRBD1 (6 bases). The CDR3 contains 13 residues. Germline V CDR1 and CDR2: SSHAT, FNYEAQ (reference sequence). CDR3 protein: CASSRYRDTEAFF. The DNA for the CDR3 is TGTGCTAGCAGCAGGTACAGGGACACTGAAGCTTTCTTT.

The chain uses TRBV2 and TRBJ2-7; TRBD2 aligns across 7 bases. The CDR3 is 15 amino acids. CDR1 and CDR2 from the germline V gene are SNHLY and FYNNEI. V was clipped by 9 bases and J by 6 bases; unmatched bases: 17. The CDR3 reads CASSLGPSGAGEQYF. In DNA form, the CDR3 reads TGTGCCAGTTCCCTCGGGCCTAGCGGCGCGGGCGAGCAGTACTTC. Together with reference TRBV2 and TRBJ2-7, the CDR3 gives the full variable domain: EPEVTQTPSHQVTQMGQEVILRCVPISNHLYFYWYRQILGQKVEFLVSFYNNEISEKSEIFDDQFSVERPDGSNFTLKIRSTKLEDSAMYFCASSLGPSGAGEQYFGPGTRLTVT.

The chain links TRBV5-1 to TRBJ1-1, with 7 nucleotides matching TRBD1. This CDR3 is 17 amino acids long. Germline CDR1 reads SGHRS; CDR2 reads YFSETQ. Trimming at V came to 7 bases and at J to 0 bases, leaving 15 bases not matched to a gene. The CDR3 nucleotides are TGCGCCAGCCGCCTCACGAAGGGGGCGGGGGTGAACACTGAAGCTTTCTTT. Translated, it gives CASRLTKGAGVNTEAFF.

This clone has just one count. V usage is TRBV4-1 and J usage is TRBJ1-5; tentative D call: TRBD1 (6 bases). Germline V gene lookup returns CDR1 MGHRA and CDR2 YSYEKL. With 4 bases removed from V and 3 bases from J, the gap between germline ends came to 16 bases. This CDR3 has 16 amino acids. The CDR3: CASSRAEGGFNQPQHF. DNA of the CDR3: TGCGCCAGCAGCCGGGCCGAGGGGGGATTCAATCAGCCCCAGCATTTT.